This TCR beta chain is from a study of T cells in women clearing cervical HPV infection. Study-wide background: Case blood drawn at lesion detection; control blood after infection cleared. For cases, blood was sampled a median about 160 days after lesion detection, interquartile range roughly 80 to 200 days. HLA type could not be excluded as a confounder.

Study-level results: Combining TCR richness with V gene abundances gave approximately 0.8 AUC.

CDR1 and CDR2 from the germline V gene are SGHDT and YYEEEE. The CDR3 is 13 residues long. In regard to this clone: Its specificity is not known. The CDR3 end is not reached by the read, which stops 3 residues before it; the germline J gene fills it in.

Only in-frame clones appear in the TCRdb table, and some are missing; sequencing was by immunoSEQ multiplex PCR. The sample table includes tens of thousands of clones. Sequenced: blood buffy coat. The chain combines TRBV5-6 with TRBJ1-2, with D maybe TRBD1 (5 bases). The TCR originated in a woman aged 18 to 75 with a cervical HPV16 infection that either progressed to CIN3+ or cleared (not recorded which). The sequenced CDR3 bases are TGTGCCAGCAGCTGGGGGACTAGCGGGGAC. This sequence encodes CASSWGTSGD. The CDR3 reads in full as CASSWGTSGDYTF.